This is a list of T cell receptor beta chains from one sample in a study of blood T cell repertoires in COVID-19. The assay was immunoSEQ multiplex PCR, and TCRdb's table has in-frame clones only and misses some. The data contain 250,000 to 300,000 clones, over 65% of them singletons. Sequenced: peripheral blood. These receptor sequences come from a man aged 55-75 years who had recovered from COVID-19. CDR3s include the opening cysteine and the closing phenylalanine or tryptophan. The D gene is left open where the match is weak.

>TRBV30|TRBJ2-5|-
CASNGGRNATQYF
>TRBV6-5|TRBJ2-7|TRBD2
CASSYSRSGGREQYF
>TRBV5-1|TRBJ2-1|TRBD2
CASSRLAEIYNEQFF
>TRBV7-9|TRBJ2-3|-
CASSTGETSLDTQYF
>TRBV6-5|TRBJ2-7|TRBD1
CASSSTGWVYEQYF
>TRBV27|TRBJ1-1|-
CASSFDEDTEAFF
>TRBV4-2|TRBJ1-5|-
CASSQEGDNSQHF
>TRBV12-3/TRBV12-4|TRBJ2-1|-
CASSLSTGNEQFF
>TRBV2|TRBJ2-3|-
CASSEDRTDTQYF
>TRBV6-5|TRBJ2-2|-
CATELGGNTGELFF
>TRBV27|TRBJ1-2|TRBD1
CASSAAGGLGANYGYTF
>TRBV27|TRBJ2-5|-
CASSLRSPGQGDVTQYF
>TRBV11-3|TRBJ2-1|TRBD2
CASSFSRASGNRVFF
>TRBV4-1|TRBJ1-2|TRBD1
CASSLDRADEGYTF
>TRBV19|TRBJ2-1|TRBD1
CAAGTGFAYNEQFF
>TRBV6-5|TRBJ2-2|TRBD2
CASRQLAGTWELFF
>TRBV19|TRBJ1-1|-
CASSMPGDKPEAFF
>TRBV18|TRBJ2-7|-
CASSPSSYEQYF
>TRBV6-5|TRBJ1-4|-
CASRPATRNEKLFF
>TRBV27|TRBJ2-1|TRBD2
CASSTHQGLASSGQFF
>TRBV11-3|TRBJ2-5|TRBD2
CASSLGLAGGEQETQYF
>TRBV27|TRBJ2-3|TRBD2
CASSFGGGGTDTQYF
>TRBV7-9|TRBJ2-3|TRBD2
CASSLRRLAGGRGTDTQYF
>TRBV4-2|TRBJ1-3|-
CASSQDKGAGNTIYF
>TRBV2|TRBJ2-7|TRBD1
CASSEARGTGGYEQYF
>TRBV6-6|TRBJ1-3|-
CASSYSSPSSGNTIYF
>TRBV3-1/TRBV3-2|TRBJ1-5|-
CASSQVTGQPQHF
>TRBV6-5|TRBJ1-1|-
CASSYGGQRGTEAFF
>TRBV7-3|TRBJ2-1|-
CASSQNRDEQFF
>TRBV3-1/TRBV3-2|TRBJ2-7|-
CASSPRDSRGTYEQYF
>TRBV6-5|TRBJ1-5|TRBD1
CASSWTGSQPQHF
>TRBV7-8|TRBJ2-7|TRBD2
CASSFSGSITYEQYF
>TRBV27|TRBJ1-5|-
CASSLTGQPQHF
>TRBV5-4|TRBJ2-1|-
CASSLIDEQFF
>TRBV5-1|TRBJ1-4|TRBD1
CASSSGQGNEKLFF
>TRBV6-5|TRBJ2-7|TRBD1
CASKGQGETYEQYF
>TRBV5-4|TRBJ2-3|-
CASSQQLGAGDTQYF
>TRBV29-1|TRBJ2-2|-
CSVEGEASVTGELFF
>TRBV7-7|TRBJ2-5|-
CASSLRGGETQYF
>TRBV11-2|TRBJ2-5|-
CASSPLGRETQYF
>TRBV2|TRBJ2-1|-
CASSDSWRAFEQFF
>TRBV5-4|TRBJ1-3|-
CASSPDSGNTIYF
>TRBV5-1|TRBJ2-7|TRBD1
CASSLAPRTGGDEQYF
>TRBV3-1/TRBV3-2|TRBJ2-5|TRBD2
CASSPSTSGVTEETQYF
>TRBV9|TRBJ2-1|TRBD2
CASSLGLGLTSNEQFF
>TRBV18|TRBJ1-4|TRBD1
CASSPRQGRIDVNEKLFF
>TRBV2|TRBJ2-4|-
CASTSDSRNIQYF
>TRBV3-1/TRBV3-2|TRBJ1-1|-
CASSQAGQWNTEAFF
>TRBV5-6|TRBJ2-7|-
CASSDGLLEQYF
>TRBV11-3|TRBJ2-1|TRBD1
CASSLGFRDRGLNEQFF
>TRBV19|TRBJ1-1|-
CASSIGQDTFLNTEAFF
>TRBV6-1|TRBJ1-5|-
CASSEFQAGGNQPQHF
>TRBV18|TRBJ2-3|TRBD2
CASSRGLAVDTQYF
>TRBV11-2|TRBJ2-7|-
CASSSGQAGGEQYF
>TRBV11-2|TRBJ2-7|TRBD1
CASSSRDRGEQYF
>TRBV9|TRBJ2-5|-
CASSVVELGTQYF